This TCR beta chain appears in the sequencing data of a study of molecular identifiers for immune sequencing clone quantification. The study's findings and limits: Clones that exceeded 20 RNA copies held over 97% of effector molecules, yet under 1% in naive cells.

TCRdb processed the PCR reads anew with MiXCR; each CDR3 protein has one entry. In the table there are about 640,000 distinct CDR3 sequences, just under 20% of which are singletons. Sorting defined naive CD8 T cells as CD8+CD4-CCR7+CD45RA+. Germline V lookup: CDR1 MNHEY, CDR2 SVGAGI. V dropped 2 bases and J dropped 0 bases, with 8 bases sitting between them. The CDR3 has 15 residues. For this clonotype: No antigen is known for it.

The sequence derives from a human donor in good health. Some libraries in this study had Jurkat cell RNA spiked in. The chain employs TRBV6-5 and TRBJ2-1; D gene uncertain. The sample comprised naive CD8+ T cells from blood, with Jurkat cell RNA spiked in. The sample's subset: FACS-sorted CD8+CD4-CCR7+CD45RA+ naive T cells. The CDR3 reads CASSYLPSSYNEQFF. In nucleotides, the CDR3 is TGTGCCAGCAGTTACCTTCCTAGCTCCTACAATGAGCAGTTCTTC.